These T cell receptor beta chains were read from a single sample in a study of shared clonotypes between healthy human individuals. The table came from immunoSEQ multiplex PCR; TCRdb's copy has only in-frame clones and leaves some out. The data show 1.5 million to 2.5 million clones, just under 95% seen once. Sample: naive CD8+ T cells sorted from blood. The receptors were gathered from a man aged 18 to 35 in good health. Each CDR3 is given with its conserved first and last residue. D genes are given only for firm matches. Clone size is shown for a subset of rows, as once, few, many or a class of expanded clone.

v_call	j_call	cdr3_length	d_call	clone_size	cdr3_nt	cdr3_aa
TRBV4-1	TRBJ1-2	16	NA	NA	TGCGCCAGCAGCCAGAAGCAGGGTACGGGAATCTATGGCTACACCTTC	CASSQKQGTGIYGYTF
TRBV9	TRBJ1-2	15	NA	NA	TGTGCCAGCAGCGTAGAGGCGGGCTTGGGCTATGGCTACACCTTC	CASSVEAGLGYGYTF
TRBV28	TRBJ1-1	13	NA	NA	TGTGCCAGCAGTTTGGGGGGGGGCACTGAAGCTTTCTTT	CASSLGGGTEAFF
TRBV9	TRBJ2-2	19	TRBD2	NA	TGTGCCAGCAGCCCCAGCGTACTAGCGGGAGGGCCGGGGACCGGGGAGCTGTTTTTT	CASSPSVLAGGPGTGELFF
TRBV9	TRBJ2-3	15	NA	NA	TGTGCCAGCAGCGTAGGGCAGGGGACCACAGATACGCAGTATTTT	CASSVGQGTTDTQYF
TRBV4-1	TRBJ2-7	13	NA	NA	TGCGCCAGCAGCCTGGAACTATCCTACGAGCAGTACTTC	CASSLELSYEQYF
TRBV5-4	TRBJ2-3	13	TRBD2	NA	TGTGCCAGCAAACTAGCGGAGGGAGATACGCAGTATTTT	CASKLAEGDTQYF
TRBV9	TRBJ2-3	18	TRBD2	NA	TGTGCCAGCAGCTTGGGACTAGCGGGGAGCCCGAGCACAGATACGCAGTATTTT	CASSLGLAGSPSTDTQYF
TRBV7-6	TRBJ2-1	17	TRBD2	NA	TGTGCCAGCAGCTTGTGGACTAGCGGGGGCCGGCCGGCGGAGCAGTTCTTC	CASSLWTSGGRPAEQFF
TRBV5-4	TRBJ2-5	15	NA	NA	TGTGCCAGCAGCCGGGTCTTAAACGAACAAGAGACCCAGTACTTC	CASSRVLNEQETQYF
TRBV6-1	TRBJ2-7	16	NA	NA	TGTGCCAGCAGTGAAGCGCTGGAAGGGGAAACCTACGAGCAGTACTTC	CASSEALEGETYEQYF
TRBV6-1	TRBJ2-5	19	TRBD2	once	TGTGCCAGCAGTGATCGGGGGGGCGCGAGGCGAGTTTACCAAGAGACCCAGTACTTC	CASSDRGGARRVYQETQYF
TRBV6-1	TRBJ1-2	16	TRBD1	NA	TGTGCCAGCAGTGAAGCGCTTCCGACAGGGGGAAATGGCTACACCTTC	CASSEALPTGGNGYTF
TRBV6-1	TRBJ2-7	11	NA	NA	TGTGCCAGCAGTGCCCGCTACGAGCAGTACTTC	CASSARYEQYF
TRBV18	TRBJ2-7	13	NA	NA	TGTGCCAGCTCACAAGAGACTAGTTATGAGCAGTACTTC	CASSQETSYEQYF
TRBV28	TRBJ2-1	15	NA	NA	TGTGCCAGCAGTTTCATTGGGGGACGGGACAATGAGCAGTTCTTC	CASSFIGGRDNEQFF
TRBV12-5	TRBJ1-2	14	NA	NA	TGTGCTAGTGGAACAGGCGTTACGAACTATGGCTACACCTTC	CASGTGVTNYGYTF
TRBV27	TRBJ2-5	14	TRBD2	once	TGTGCCAGCAGGCTAGCGGGAGCCCCGGAGGCCCAGTACTTC	CASRLAGAPEAQYF
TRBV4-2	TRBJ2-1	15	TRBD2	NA	TGTGCCAGCAGCCAAGAACTAGCGGGGAACAATGAGCAGTTCTTC	CASSQELAGNNEQFF
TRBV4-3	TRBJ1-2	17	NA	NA	TGCGCCAGCAGCGGGCTAGTGTCAAGGGCATCGGCAGGTGGCTACACCTTC	CASSGLVSRASAGGYTF
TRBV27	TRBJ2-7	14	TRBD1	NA	TGTGCCAGCAGTCCAACGGACAGGGCCTACGAGCAGTACTTC	CASSPTDRAYEQYF
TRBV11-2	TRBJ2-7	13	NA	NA	TGTGCCAGCAGCTTAGACCGGGACTACGAGCAGTACTTC	CASSLDRDYEQYF
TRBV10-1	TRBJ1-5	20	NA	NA	TGCGCCAGCCCCCCCCCATTCAGCCCCCCAGGGGATAGGAGCAATCAGCCCCAGCATTTT	CASPPPFSPPGDRSNQPQHF
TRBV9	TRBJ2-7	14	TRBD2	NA	TGTGCCAGCAGCGCCCAGCGGGAGGTCTACGAGCAGTACTTC	CASSAQREVYEQYF
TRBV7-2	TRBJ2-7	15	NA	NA	TGTGCCAGCAGCCAAAGGGAGGTACCGCCCTACGAGCAGTACTTC	CASSQREVPPYEQYF
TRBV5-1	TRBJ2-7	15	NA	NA	TGCGCCAGCAGCTTGGTGGCGAATAGCCCTTACGAGCAGTACTTC	CASSLVANSPYEQYF
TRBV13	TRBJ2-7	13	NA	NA	TGTGCCAGCAGCTTAGTTGGGGGTGGCGAGCAGTACTTC	CASSLVGGGEQYF
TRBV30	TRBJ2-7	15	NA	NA	TGTGCCTGGAGTGTTGGTCCGATGAGCTCCTACGAGCAGTACTTC	CAWSVGPMSSYEQYF
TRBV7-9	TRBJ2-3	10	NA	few	TGTGCCAGCAGCTTAGATACGCAGTATTTT	CASSLDTQYF
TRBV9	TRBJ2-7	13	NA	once	TGTGCCAGCAGCGTAGGAAATTCGGCCGAGCAGTACTTC	CASSVGNSAEQYF
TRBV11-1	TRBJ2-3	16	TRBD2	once	TGTGCCAGCAGCTCGTACCCTAGCGGGGGGGAAGATACGCAGTATTTT	CASSSYPSGGEDTQYF
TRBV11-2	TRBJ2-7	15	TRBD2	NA	TGTGCCAGCAGCTTATTCCTAGCGGGAGGATACGAGCAGTACTTC	CASSLFLAGGYEQYF
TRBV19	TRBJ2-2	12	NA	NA	TGTGCCAGTAGTACATTGACCGGGGAGCTGTTTTTT	CASSTLTGELFF
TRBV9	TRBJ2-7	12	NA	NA	TGTGCCAGCAGCGAAAGCTCCTACGAGCAGTACTTC	CASSESSYEQYF
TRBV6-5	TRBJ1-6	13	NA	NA	TGTGCCAGCAGTTACGGGACGGCTTCACCCCTCCACTTT	CASSYGTASPLHF
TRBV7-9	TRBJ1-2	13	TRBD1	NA	TGTGCCAGCAGTCCAGGACAGGGGGATGGCTACACCTTC	CASSPGQGDGYTF
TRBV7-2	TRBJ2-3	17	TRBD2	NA	TGTGCCAGCAGCTTAGGACTAGCGGGGGGATATGCAGATACGCAGTATTTT	CASSLGLAGGYADTQYF
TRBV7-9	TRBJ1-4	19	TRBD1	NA	TGTGCCAGCAGCTCAACCTCGGGACAGGGGATTGCAACTAATGAAAAACTGTTTTTT	CASSSTSGQGIATNEKLFF
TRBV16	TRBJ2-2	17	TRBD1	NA	TGTGCCAGCAGCCAATTAGGACAGGGTGAGAAGACCGGGGAGCTGTTTTTT	CASSQLGQGEKTGELFF
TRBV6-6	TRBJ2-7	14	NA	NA	TGTGCCAGCAGCCTCCAACAGTCATACTACGAGCAGTACTTC	CASSLQQSYYEQYF
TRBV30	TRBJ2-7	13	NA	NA	TGTGCCTGGAGGAGAGGGAACTCCTACGAGCAGTACTTC	CAWRRGNSYEQYF
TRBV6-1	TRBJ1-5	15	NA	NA	TGTGCCAGCAGTGTGCGGAGTCATAGCAATCAGCCCCAGCATTTT	CASSVRSHSNQPQHF
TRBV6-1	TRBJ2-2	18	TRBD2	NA	TGTGCCAGCAGTGATGGGAGGACTAGCGGGGGGGTTACCGGGGAGCTGTTTTTT	CASSDGRTSGGVTGELFF
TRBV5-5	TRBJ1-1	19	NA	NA	TGTGCCAGCAGCCCGGGCTGGGCGCTGGATGCTCAGGGGAGACCTGAAGCTTTCTTT	CASSPGWALDAQGRPEAFF